In this sample, the clone carrying this TCR beta chain turned up a few times. This sample is drawn from a study of early T cells in non-severe SARS-CoV-2 infection. TCRdb itself ran the 5' RACE reads through MiXCR, one entry per CDR3 protein. The data contain fewer than 50,000 distinct CDR3 sequences, 7% to 8% of them singletons. V dropped 3 bases and J dropped 8 bases, with 15 bases sitting between them. The CDR3 length is 14 residues. Germline values: CDR1 MNHEY, CDR2 SMNVEV (reference sequence). The receptor's source is an adult who was a healthcare worker with PCR-confirmed SARS-CoV-2 infection or an uninfected control (not recorded which). The J gene is TRBJ2-3, the V gene TRBV27; D possibly corresponds to TRBD1 (5 bases). The sample comprised whole blood. The CDR3 spells CASSFLTARATQYF. The CDR3 nucleotides are TGTGCCAGCAGTTTTCTGACAGCTCGGGCTACGCAGTATTTT.